This entry lists 12 T cell receptor beta chains sequenced from one sample in a study of blood T cell repertoires in COVID-19. Only in-frame clones appear in the TCRdb table, and some are missing; sequencing was by immunoSEQ multiplex PCR. The data contain 70,000 to 95,000 clones, about 80% of them singletons. The sequenced material came from peripheral blood. These receptors were obtained from a human donor in a cohort sampled during active COVID-19.

This clone was detected only once. The chain links TRBV15 to TRBJ1-5, with D perhaps matching TRBD1 (6 bases). Between the trimmed V and J ends, which lost 5 bases and 12 bases, there was a span of 17 bases. The CDR3 runs to 13 residues. Looked up from germline, CDR1 is LNHNV and CDR2 is YYDKDF (reference sequence). The CDR3 sequence: CATSLKQGQGQHF. The CDR3 DNA follows: TGTGCCACCAGCTTGAAACAGGGTCAGGGCCAGCATTTT.

The V gene is TRBV15, the J gene TRBJ2-7; 10 bases are shared with TRBD1. Germline V gene lookup returns CDR1 LNHNV and CDR2 YYDKDF (reference sequence). The CDR3 sequence is 15 residues long. Trimming took 4 bases from V and 6 from J; bases not matched to a gene: 9. CDR3 in DNA: TGTGCCACCAGCAACCGACAGGGGGCAAATGGCGAGCAGTACTTC. Translated: CATSNRQGANGEQYF.

The rearrangement links TRBV18 to TRBJ1-4, with 7 bases matching TRBD1. The CDR3 extends over 15 amino acids. From germline, CDR1 is KGHSH and CDR2 LQKENI. J was trimmed by 2 bases and V by 4 bases; bases with no gene match: 4. This CDR3 reads CASSQDRATNEKLFF. The CDR3 nucleotides read TGTGCCAGCTCACAAGACAGGGCGACTAATGAAAAACTGTTTTTT.

The rearrangement joins TRBV5-1 to TRBJ1-6; D possibly corresponds to TRBD1 (5 bases). The CDR3 length is 13 residues. Trimming removed 0 bases from V and 11 bases from J, with 9 bases in between. Germline CDR1 reads SGHRS; CDR2 reads YFSETQ. The CDR3 loop is CASSLEGIPPLHF. In nucleotides, the CDR3 is TGCGCCAGCAGCTTGGAGGGGATTCCACCCCTCCACTTT.

The chain has TRBV7-9 and TRBJ1-3; 9 bases are shared with TRBD1. V lost 8 bases and J lost 4; bases outside the gene matches: 9. The CDR3 covers 15 residues. Germline CDR1 SEHNR, CDR2 FQNEAQ (reference sequence). Here the CDR3 reads CASHETGGRGNTIYF. In DNA form, the CDR3 reads TGTGCCAGCCATGAGACAGGGGGAAGAGGAAACACCATATATTTT. The entire variable domain, with the rest obtained from reference TRBV7-9 and TRBJ1-3, is as follows: DTGVSQNPRHKITKRGQNVTFRCDPISEHNRLYWYRQTLGQGPEFLTYFQNEAQLEKSRLLSDRFSAERPKGSFSTLEIQRTEQGDSAMYLCASHETGGRGNTIYFGEGSWLTVV.

There are a few counts of this clone. The chain combines TRBV5-1 with TRBJ1-1; 7 positions match TRBD1. The CDR3 has 17 amino acids. The V and J ends lost 1 base and 2 bases, in that order; junction bases with no gene match: 11. Germline V lookup: CDR1 SGHRS, CDR2 YFSETQ. For the CDR3, the DNA is TGCGCCAGCAGCTTGTTGGTGGGGGACAGACAAAACACTGAAGCTTTCTTT. Translated: CASSLLVGDRQNTEAFF.

The V gene is TRBV28, the J gene TRBJ2-1, with 8 bases aligning to TRBD2. The CDR3 consists of 18 residues. Germline V gene sequence: CDR1 MDHEN, CDR2 SYDVKM. The J segment lost 0 bases and the V segment lost 5 bases, leaving 12 bases of the junction unmatched. CDR3 DNA: TGTGCCAGCAGTCCAACCGTGACTAGCGCGAGCTCCTACAATGAGCAGTTCTTC. Protein product: CASSPTVTSASSYNEQFF.

The chain couples TRBV2 to TRBJ2-1; 8 nucleotides line up with TRBD2. Germline V gives CDR1 SNHLY, CDR2 FYNNEI. The CDR3 covers 15 residues. V was pared by 7 bases and J by 9 bases, with 14 bases of the junction left unmatched. The CDR3 loop reads CASTPLAGGSGEQFF. The CDR3 DNA reads TGTGCCAGCACCCCCCTGGCGGGAGGCTCGGGTGAGCAGTTCTTC.

V is TRBV4-1 and J is TRBJ2-3; 7 bases line up with TRBD1. CDR3 length equals 17 residues. The V gene end was trimmed by 5 bases and the J gene end by 2 bases; junction bases not matched to a gene: 13. The V gene's germline CDR1 is MGHRA and CDR2 YSYEKL. As DNA, the CDR3 is TGCGCCAGCAGCGCCATGCCGACAGGGTTGGACACAGATACGCAGTATTTT. It codes for CASSAMPTGLDTDTQYF.

Here the CDR3 DNA reads TGTGCAAGTCGCTCGAGACTAGCGGGAGTCTCTTACAATGAGCAGTTCTTC. It specifies CASRSRLAGVSYNEQFF. The chain combines TRBV12-2 with TRBJ2-1; the tabulated D call, TRBD2, remains unverified against the DNA. TRBV12-2 is described as a pseudogene. This CDR3 is 17 amino acids long.

This rearrangement joins TRBV30 to TRBJ2-6, with 7 bases identical to TRBD1. The germline V gene encodes CDR1 GTSNPN and CDR2 SVGIG (reference sequence). The junction had 10 bases not matched to a gene; V was cut back by 5 bases and J by 0 bases. There are 17 residues in the CDR3. CDR3 DNA: TGTGCCTGGGCAACCGGGACAGATAGCTCTGGGGCCAACGTCCTGACTTTC. Protein sequence: CAWATGTDSSGANVLTF.

The chain recombines TRBV6-6 with TRBJ1-1; D is ambiguous. In germline, CDR1 is MNHNY, CDR2 SVGAGI (reference sequence). The V end lost 8 bases, the J end lost 12 bases, and 7 bases lay between the germline ends. The length of the CDR3 is 8 residues. CDR3 nucleotides: TGTGCCAGCGCGGAGACTTTCTTT. As protein: CASAETFF.